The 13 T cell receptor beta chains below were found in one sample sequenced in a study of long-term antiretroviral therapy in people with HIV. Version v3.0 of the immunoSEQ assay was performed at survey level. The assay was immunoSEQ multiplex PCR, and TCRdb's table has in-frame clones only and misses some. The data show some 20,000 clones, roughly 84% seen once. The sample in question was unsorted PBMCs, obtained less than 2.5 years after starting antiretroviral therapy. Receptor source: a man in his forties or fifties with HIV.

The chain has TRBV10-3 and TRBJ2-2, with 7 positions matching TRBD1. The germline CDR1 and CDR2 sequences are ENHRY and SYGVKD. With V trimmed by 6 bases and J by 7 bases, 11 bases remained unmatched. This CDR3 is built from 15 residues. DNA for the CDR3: TGTGCCATCAGCCCTCGACAGGGATCGGACGGGGAGCTGTTTTTT. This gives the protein CAISPRQGSDGELFF.

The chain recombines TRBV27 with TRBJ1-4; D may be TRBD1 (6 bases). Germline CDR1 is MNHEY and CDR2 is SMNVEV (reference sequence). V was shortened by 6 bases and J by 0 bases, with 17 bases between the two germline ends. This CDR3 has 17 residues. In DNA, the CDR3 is TGTGCCAGCAGGCGATCTACAGGGACTGCAACTAATGAAAAACTGTTTTTT. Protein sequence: CASRRSTGTATNEKLFF.

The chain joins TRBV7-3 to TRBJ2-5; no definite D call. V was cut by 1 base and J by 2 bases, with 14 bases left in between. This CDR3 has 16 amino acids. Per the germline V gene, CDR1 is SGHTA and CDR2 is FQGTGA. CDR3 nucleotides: TGTGCCAGCAGCTTAAACCCCTATGGTGGACAAGAGACCCAGTACTTC. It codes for CASSLNPYGGQETQYF.

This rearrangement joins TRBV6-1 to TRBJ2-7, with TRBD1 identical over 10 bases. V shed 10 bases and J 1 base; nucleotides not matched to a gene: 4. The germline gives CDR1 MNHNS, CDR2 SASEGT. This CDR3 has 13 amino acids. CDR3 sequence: CATRTGGSYEQYF. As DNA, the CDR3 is TGTGCCACCCGGACAGGGGGGTCCTACGAGCAGTACTTC.

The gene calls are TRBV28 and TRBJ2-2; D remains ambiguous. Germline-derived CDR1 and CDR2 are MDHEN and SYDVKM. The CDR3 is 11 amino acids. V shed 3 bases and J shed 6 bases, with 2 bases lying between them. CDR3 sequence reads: CASSFSGELFF. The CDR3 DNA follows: TGTGCCAGCAGTTTTTCCGGGGAGCTGTTTTTT.

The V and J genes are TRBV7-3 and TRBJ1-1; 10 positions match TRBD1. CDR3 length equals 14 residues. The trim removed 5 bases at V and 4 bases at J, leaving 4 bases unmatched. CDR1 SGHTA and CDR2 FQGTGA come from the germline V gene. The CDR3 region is CASSPTGGITEAFF. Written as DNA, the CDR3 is TGTGCCAGCAGCCCGACAGGGGGCATCACTGAAGCTTTCTTT.

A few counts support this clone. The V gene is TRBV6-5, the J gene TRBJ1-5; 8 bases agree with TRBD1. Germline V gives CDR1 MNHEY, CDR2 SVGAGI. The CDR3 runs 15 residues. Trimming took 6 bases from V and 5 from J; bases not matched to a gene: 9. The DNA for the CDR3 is TGTGCCAGCAGCAGGGACAGGTTCGATTATCAGCCCCAGCATTTT. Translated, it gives CASSRDRFDYQPQHF.

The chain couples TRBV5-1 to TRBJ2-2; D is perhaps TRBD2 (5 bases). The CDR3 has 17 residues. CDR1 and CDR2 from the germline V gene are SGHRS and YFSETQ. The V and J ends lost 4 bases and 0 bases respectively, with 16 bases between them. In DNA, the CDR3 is TGCGCCAGCAGCCTGGAATTAGGACTGCCGAACACCGGGGAGCTGTTTTTT. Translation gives CASSLELGLPNTGELFF.

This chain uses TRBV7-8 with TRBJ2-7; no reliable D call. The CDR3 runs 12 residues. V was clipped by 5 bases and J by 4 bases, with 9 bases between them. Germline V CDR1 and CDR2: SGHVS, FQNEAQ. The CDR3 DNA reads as TGTGCCAGCAGCCCCATTGGTTACGAGCAGTACTTC. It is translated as CASSPIGYEQYF.

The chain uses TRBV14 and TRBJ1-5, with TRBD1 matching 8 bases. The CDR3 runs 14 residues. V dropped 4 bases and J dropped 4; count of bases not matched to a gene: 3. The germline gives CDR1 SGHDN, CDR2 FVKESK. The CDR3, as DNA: TGTGCCAGCAGCCGACAGGGGACTAATCAGCCCCAGCATTTT. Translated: CASSRQGTNQPQHF.

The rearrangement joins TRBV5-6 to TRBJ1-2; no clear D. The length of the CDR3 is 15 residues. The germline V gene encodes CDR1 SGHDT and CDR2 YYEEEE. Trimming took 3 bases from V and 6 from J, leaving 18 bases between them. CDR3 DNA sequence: TGTGCCAGCAGCTCCGATTGGTCCACGGGTGATGGCTACACCTTC. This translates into CASSSDWSTGDGYTF.

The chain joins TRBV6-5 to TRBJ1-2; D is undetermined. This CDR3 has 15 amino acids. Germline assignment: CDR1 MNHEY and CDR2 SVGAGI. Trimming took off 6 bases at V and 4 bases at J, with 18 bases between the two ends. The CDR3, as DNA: TGTGCCAGCAGCAATTCCCCAGGCCTTTTCTATGGCTACACCTTC. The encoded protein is CASSNSPGLFYGYTF.

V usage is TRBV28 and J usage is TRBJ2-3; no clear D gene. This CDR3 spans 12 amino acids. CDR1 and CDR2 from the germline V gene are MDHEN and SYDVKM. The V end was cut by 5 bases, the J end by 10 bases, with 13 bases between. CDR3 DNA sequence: TGTGCCAGCAGTGCCGCCGGTGTCTCGCAGTATTTT. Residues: CASSAAGVSQYF. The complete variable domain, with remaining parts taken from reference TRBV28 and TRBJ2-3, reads DVKVTQSSRYLVKRTGEKVFLECVQDMDHENMFWYRQDPGLGLRLIYFSYDVKMKEKGDIPEGYSVSREKKERFSLILESASTNQTSMYLCASSAAGVSQYFGPGTRLTVL.